This T cell receptor (beta chain) derives from a study of T cell repertoires in cytomegalovirus infection. Study background: Signatures in public TCR beta sequences pointed to both CMV infection and matching HLA type.

Study results and limitations: Totalled public TCR beta family frequency picked out people who carried CMV plus the relevant HLA.

To note about this clonotype: Antigen specificity is unknown.

Via MiXCR, TCRdb re-called the reads, giving one row per CDR3 protein. The repertoire includes a few hundred thousand distinct CDR3 sequences, about 25% of them detected once, and about 12% sits in the top ten. The CDR3 covers 16 residues. V was cut by 1 base and J by 10 bases, with 20 bases left in between. The germline V gene encodes CDR1 SGHTA and CDR2 FQGNSA. V is TRBV7-2 and J is TRBJ1-5; no definite D call. The source is a human donor in good health (CMV status not recorded). Some clones in this sample may be carry-over from other donors' samples. Material: PBMCs. CDR3 DNA: TGTGCCAGCAGCTTAGGAGCTGCGGGCCTTGGATTCCCCCAGCATTTT. As protein: CASSLGAAGLGFPQHF.